The present T cell receptor (beta chain) was sequenced within a study of radiation and T cells in renal cell carcinoma. Overall study findings and caveats: In blood, top tumor clones expanded by 2 weeks, shrinking by 4. Irradiated tumors had higher TCR clonality than control tumors.

CDR1 and CDR2 from the germline V gene are LGHNA and YNFKEQ. Trimming removed 1 base at V and 8 bases at J, with 14 bases between. CDR3 length: 14 amino acids. The treatment was: 15 Gy SBRT to primary tumor, nephrectomy 4 weeks later. Nephrectomy followed 15 Gy stereotactic body radiation by 4 weeks. The patient's renal cell carcinoma had clear cell pathology. Turning to this clone: No antigen is known for it.

Sequenced by immunoSEQ multiplex PCR; TCRdb stores in-frame clones only, minus some. Of about 15,000 clones in the sample, about 64% were seen once. The chain joins TRBV4-2 to TRBJ1-2; the D gene is possibly TRBD1 (5 bases). The receptor was isolated from a woman in her seventies with renal cell carcinoma. The specimen comprised tumor tissue, sampled from a patient whose treatment included radiotherapy and nephrectomy. The CDR3 DNA reads TGTGCCAGCAGCCAAGGGGAAGGGGTAGAAGGCTACACCTTC. Amino acids: CASSQGEGVEGYTF.